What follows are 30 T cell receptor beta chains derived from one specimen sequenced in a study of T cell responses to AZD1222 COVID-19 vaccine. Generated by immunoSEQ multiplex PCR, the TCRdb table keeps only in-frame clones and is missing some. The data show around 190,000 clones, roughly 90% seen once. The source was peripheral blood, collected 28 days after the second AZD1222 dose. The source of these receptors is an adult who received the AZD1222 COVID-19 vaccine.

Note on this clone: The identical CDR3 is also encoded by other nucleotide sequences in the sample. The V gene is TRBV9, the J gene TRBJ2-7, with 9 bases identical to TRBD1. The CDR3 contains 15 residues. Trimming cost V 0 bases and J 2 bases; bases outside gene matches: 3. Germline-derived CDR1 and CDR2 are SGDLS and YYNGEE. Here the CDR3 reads CASSVGGQGPYEQYF. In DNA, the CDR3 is TGTGCCAGCAGCGTAGGTGGACAGGGGCCCTACGAGCAGTACTTC.

The CDR3 sequence: CASSDLGNYGYTF. The CDR3 bases are TGTGCCAGTAGTGACCTCGGGAATTATGGCTACACCTTC. This chain connects TRBV19 to TRBJ1-2; no definite D call. This CDR3 has 13 residues. Trimming pared 5 bases from V and 5 bases from J, leaving 12 bases between. Germline CDR1 and CDR2: LNHDA and SQIVND (reference sequence). Variable domain in full (rest from reference TRBV19 and TRBJ1-2): DGGITQSPKYLFRKEGQNVTLSCEQNLNHDAMYWYRQDPGQGLRLIYYSQIVNDFQKGDIAEGYSVSREKKESFPLTVTSAQKNPTAFYLCASSDLGNYGYTFGSGTRLTVV.

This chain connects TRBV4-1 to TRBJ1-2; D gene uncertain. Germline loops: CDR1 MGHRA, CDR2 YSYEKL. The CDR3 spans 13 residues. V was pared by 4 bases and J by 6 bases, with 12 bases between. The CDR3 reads CASSRAGRNGYTF. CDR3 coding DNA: TGCGCCAGCAGCCGAGCAGGACGGAATGGCTACACCTTC.

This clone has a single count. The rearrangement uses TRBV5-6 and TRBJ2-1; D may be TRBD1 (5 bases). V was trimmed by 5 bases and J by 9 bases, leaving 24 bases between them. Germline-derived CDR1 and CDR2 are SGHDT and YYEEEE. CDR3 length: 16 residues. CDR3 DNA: TGTGCCAGCAGTCATGACTCCGGCCCAGGGAATGCTGAGCAGTTCTTC. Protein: CASSHDSGPGNAEQFF.

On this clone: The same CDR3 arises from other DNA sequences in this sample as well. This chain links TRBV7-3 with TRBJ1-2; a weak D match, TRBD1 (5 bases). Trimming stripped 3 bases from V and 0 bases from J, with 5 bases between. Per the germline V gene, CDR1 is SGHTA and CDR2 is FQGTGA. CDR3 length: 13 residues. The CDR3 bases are TGTGCCAGCAGCTTGGACACTAACTATGGCTACACCTTC. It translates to CASSLDTNYGYTF.

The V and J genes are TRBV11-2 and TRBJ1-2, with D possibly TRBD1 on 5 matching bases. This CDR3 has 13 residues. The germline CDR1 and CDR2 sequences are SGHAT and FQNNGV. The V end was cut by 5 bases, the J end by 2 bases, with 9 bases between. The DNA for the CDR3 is TGTGCCAGCAGCCGGACACACAACTATGGCTACACCTTC. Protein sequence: CASSRTHNYGYTF.

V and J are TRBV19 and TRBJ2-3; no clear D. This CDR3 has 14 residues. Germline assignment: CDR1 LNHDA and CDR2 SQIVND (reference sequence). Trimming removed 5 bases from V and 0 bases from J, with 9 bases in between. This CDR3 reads CASSRATSTDTQYF. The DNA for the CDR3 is TGTGCCAGTAGTCGGGCGACAAGCACAGATACGCAGTATTTT.

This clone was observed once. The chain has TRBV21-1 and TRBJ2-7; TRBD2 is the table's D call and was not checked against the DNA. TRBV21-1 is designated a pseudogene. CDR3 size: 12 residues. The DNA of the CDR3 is TGTGCCAGCAGCATTGAGGGTACCGAGCAGTACTTC. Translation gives CASSIEGTEQYF.

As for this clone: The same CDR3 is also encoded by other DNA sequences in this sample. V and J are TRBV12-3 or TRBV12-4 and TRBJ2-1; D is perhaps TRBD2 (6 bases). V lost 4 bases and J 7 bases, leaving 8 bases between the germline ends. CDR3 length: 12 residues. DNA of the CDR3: TGTGCCAGCAGTTCTCTAGCGAATGAGCAGTTCTTC. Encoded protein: CASSSLANEQFF.

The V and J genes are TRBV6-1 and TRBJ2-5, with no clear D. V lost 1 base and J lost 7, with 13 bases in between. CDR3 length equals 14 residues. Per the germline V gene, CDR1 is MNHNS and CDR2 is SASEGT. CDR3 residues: CASSEGLGRRTQYF. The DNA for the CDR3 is TGTGCCAGCAGTGAAGGGCTTGGTAGGAGGACCCAGTACTTC.

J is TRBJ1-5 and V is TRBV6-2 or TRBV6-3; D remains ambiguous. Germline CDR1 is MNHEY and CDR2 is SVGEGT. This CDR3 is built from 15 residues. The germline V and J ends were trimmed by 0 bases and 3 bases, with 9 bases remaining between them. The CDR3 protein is CASSYSRTFNQPQHF. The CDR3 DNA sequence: TGTGCCAGCAGTTACTCTAGGACTTTCAATCAGCCCCAGCATTTT.

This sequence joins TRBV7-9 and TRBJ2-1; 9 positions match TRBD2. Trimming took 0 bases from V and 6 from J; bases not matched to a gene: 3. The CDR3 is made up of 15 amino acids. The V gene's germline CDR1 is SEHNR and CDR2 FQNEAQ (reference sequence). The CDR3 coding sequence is TGTGCCAGCAGCTTAGCGGGACTAGCTGGCAATGAGCAGTTCTTC. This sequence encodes CASSLAGLAGNEQFF.

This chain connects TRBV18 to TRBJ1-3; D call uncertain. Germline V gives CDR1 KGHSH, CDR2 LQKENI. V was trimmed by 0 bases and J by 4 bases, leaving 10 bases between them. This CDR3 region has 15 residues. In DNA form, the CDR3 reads TGTGCCAGCTCACCACCAGGTCCTCTCGGAAACACCATATATTTT. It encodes CASSPPGPLGNTIYF.

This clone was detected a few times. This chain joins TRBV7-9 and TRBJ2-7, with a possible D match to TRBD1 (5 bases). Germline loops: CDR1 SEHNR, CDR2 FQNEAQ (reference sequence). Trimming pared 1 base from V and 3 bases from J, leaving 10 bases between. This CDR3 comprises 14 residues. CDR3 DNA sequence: TGTGCCAGCAGCTTAGGGGCAGGGCACTACGAGCAGTACTTC. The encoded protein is CASSLGAGHYEQYF.

CDR3 sequence: CASSLGTFYNEQFF. In DNA, the CDR3 is TGTGCCAGCAGCCTCGGGACCTTCTACAATGAGCAGTTCTTC. The V and J genes are TRBV5-4 and TRBJ2-1, with D perhaps matching TRBD1 or TRBD2 (5 bases each). The V end lost 4 bases, the J end lost 3 bases, and 11 bases lay between the germline ends. The germline CDR1 and CDR2 sequences are SGHNT and YYREEE (reference sequence). CDR3 length equals 14 residues.

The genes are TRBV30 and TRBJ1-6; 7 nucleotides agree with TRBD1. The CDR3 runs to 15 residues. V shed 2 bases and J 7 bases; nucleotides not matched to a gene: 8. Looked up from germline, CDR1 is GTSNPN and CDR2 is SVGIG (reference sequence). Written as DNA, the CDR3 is TGTGCCTGGAGTACCATCAGGGGGTTAAATTCACCCCTCCACTTT. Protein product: CAWSTIRGLNSPLHF.

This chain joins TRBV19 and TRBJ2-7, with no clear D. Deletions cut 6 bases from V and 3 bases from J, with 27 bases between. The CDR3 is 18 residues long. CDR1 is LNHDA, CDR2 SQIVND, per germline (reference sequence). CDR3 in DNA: TGTGCCAGTAGCGCCAAGAGGAGCCGGGCTACGCGTATCTACGAGCAGTACTTC. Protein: CASSAKRSRATRIYEQYF.

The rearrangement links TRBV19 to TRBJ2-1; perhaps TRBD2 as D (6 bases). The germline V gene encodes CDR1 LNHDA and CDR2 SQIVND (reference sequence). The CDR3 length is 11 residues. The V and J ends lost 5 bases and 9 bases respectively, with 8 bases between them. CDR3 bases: TGTGCCAGTAGTCCCGGGGGTGAGCAGTTCTTC. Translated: CASSPGGEQFF.

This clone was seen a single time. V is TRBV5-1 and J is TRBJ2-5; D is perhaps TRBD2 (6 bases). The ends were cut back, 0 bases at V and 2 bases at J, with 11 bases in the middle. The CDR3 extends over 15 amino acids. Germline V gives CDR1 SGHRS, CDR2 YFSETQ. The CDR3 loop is CASSLGGRGQETQYF. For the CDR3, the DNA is TGCGCCAGCAGCTTGGGAGGGCGGGGTCAAGAGACCCAGTACTTC.

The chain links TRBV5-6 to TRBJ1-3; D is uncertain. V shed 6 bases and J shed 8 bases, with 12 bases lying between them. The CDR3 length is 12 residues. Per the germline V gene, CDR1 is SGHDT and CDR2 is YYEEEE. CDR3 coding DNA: TGTGCCAGCACCAGTGCAGAGGACACCATATATTTT. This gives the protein CASTSAEDTIYF. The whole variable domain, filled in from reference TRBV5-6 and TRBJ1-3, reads DAGVTQSPTHLIKTRGQQVTLRCSPKSGHDTVSWYQQALGQGPQFIFQYYEEEERQRGNFPDRFSGHQFPNYSSELNVNALLLGDSALYLCASTSAEDTIYFGEGSWLTVV.

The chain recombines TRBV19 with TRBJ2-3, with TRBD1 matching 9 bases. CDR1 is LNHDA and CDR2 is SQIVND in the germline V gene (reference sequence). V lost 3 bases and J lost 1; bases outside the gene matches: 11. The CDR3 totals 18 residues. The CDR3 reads CASSISTWTGAGTDTQYF. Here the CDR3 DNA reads TGTGCCAGTAGTATCTCGACCTGGACAGGGGCCGGCACAGATACGCAGTATTTT.

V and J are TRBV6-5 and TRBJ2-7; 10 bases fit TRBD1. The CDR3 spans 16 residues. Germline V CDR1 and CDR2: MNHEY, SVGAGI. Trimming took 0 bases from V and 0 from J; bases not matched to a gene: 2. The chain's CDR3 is CASSYSGTGVSYEQYF. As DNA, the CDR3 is TGTGCCAGCAGTTACTCGGGGACAGGGGTCTCCTACGAGCAGTACTTC.

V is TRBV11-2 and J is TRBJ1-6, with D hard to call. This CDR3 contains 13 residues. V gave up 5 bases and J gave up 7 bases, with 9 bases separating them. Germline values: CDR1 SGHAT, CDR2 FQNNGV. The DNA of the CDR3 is TGTGCCAGCAGCGGATCACCAAATTCACCCCTCCACTTT. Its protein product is CASSGSPNSPLHF.

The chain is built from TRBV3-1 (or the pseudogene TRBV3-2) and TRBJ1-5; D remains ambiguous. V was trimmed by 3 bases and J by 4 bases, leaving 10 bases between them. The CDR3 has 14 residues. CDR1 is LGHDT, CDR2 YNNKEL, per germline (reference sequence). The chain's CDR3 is CASSHADGNQPQHF. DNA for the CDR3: TGTGCCAGCAGCCATGCAGACGGAAATCAGCCCCAGCATTTT.

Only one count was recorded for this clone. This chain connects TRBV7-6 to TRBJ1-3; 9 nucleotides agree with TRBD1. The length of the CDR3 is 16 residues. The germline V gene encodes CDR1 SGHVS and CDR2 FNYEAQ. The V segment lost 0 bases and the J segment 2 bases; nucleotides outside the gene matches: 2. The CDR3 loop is CASSLATGGPGNTIYF. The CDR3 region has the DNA TGTGCCAGCAGCTTAGCGACAGGGGGTCCTGGAAACACCATATATTTT.

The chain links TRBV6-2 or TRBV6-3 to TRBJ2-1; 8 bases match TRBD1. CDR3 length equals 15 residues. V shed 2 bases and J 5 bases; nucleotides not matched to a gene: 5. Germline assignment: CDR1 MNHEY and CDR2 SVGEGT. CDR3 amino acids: CASSYRRQGNNEQFF. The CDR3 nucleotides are TGTGCCAGCAGTTACCGCCGACAGGGGAACAATGAGCAGTTCTTC.

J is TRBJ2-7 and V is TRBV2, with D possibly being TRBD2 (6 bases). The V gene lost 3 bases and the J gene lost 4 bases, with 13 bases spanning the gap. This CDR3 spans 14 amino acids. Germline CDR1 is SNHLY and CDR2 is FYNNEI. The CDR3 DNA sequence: TGTGCCAGCAGTGAGAATAGCGGAATGTACGAGCAGTACTTC. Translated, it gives CASSENSGMYEQYF.

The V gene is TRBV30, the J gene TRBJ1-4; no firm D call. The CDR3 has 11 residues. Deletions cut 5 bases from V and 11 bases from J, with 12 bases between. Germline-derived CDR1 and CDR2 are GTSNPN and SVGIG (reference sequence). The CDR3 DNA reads TGTGCCTGGGGCCGCACCCCCAAACTGTTTTTT. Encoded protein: CAWGRTPKLFF.

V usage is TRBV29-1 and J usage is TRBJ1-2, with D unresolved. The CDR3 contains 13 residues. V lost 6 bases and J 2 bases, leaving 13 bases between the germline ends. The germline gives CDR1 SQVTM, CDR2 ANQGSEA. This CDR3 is CSVPRTGNYGYTF. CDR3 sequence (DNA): TGCAGCGTACCCAGGACTGGGAACTATGGCTACACCTTC. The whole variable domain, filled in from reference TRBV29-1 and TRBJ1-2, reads SAVISQKPSRDICQRGTSLTIQCQVDSQVTMMFWYRQQPGQSLTLIATANQGSEATYESGFVIDKFPISRPNLTFSTLTVSNMSPEDSSIYLCSVPRTGNYGYTFGSGTRLTVV.

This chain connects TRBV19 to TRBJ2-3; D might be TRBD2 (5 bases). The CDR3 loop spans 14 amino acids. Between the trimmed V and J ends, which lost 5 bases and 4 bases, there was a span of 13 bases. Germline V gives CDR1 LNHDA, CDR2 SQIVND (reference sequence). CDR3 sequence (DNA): TGTGCCAGTAGTCAGGCTCAACTAGCAGATACGCAGTATTTT. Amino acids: CASSQAQLADTQYF.